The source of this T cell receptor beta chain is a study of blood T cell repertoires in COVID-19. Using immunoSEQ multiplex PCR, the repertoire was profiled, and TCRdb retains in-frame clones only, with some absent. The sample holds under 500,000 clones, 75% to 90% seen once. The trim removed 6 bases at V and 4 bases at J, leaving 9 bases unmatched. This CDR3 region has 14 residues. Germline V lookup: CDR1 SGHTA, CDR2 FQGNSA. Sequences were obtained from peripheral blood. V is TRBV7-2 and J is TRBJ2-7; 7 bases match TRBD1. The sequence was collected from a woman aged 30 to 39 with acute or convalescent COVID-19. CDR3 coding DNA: TGTGCCAGCAGAAAACAGGGGACAGTGTACGAGCAGTACTTC. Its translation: CASRKQGTVYEQYF. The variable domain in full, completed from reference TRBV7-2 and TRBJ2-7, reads GAGVSQSPSNKVTEKGKDVELRCDPISGHTALYWYRQSLGQGLEFLIYFQGNSAPDKSGLPSDRFSAERTGGSVSTLTIQRTQQEDSAVYLCASRKQGTVYEQYFGPGTRLTVT.